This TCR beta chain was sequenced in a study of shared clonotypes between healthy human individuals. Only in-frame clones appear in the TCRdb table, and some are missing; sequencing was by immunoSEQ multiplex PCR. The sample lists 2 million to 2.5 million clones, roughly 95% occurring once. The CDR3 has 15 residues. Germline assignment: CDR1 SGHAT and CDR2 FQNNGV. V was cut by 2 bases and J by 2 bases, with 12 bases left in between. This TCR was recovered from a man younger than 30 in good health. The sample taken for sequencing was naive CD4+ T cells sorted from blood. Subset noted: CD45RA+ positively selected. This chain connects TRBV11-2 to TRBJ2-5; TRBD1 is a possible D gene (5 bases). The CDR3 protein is CASSLTGNFQETQYF. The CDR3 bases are TGTGCCAGCAGCTTAACAGGAAACTTTCAAGAGACCCAGTACTTC.